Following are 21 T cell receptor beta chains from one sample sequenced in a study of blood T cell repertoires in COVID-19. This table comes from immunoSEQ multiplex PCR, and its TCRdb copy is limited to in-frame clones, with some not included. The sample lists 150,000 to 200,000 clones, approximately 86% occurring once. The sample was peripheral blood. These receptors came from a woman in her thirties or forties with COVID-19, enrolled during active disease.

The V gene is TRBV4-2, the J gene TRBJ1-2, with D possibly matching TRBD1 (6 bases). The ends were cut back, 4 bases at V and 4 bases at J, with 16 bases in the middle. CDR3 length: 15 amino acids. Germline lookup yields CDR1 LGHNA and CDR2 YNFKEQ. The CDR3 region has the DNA TGTGCCAGCAGCCCCAACCGGGACACCCGCTATGGCTACACCTTC. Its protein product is CASSPNRDTRYGYTF.

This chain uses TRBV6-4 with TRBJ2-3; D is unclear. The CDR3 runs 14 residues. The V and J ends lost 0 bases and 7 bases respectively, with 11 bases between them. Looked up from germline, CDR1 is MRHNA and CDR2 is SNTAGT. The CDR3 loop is CASSDSTELNTQYF. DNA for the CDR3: TGTGCCAGCAGTGACTCCACGGAGCTGAATACGCAGTATTTT.

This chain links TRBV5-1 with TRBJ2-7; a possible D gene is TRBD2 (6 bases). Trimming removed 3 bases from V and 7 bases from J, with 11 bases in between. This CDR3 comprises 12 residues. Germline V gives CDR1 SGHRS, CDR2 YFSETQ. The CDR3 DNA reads TGCGCCAGCAGCTGGGACTCTGGGGAGCAGTACTTC. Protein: CASSWDSGEQYF.

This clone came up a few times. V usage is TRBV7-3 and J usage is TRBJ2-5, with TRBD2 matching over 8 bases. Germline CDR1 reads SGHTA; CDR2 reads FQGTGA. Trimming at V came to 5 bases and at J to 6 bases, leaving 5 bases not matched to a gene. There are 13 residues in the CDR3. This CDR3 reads CASSPSGSKTQYF. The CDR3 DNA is TGTGCCAGCAGCCCGAGCGGGAGTAAGACCCAGTACTTC.

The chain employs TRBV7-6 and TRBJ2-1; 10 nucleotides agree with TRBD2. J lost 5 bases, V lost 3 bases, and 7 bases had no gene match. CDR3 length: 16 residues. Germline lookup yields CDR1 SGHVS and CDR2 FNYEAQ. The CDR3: CASSFEGLAADNEQFF. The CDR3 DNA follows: TGTGCCAGCAGCTTCGAAGGACTAGCGGCAGACAATGAGCAGTTCTTC.

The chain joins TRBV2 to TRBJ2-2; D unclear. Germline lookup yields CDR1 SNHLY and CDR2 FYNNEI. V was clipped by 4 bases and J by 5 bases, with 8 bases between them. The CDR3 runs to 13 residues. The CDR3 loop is CASSVTRTGELFF. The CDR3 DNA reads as TGTGCCAGCAGTGTCACCAGGACCGGGGAGCTGTTTTTT.

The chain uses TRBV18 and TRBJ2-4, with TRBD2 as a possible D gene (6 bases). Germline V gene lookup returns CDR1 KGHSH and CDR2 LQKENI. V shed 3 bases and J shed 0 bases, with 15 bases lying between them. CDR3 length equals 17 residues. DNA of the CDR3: TGTGCCAGCTCACCTCGGGAGAAACACCTAGCCAAAAACATTCAGTACTTC. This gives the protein CASSPREKHLAKNIQYF.

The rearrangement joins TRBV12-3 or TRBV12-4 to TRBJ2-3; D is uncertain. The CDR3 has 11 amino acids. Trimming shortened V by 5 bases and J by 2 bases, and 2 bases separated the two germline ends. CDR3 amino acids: CASSLTDTQYF. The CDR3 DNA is TGTGCCAGCAGTCTCACAGATACGCAGTATTTT.

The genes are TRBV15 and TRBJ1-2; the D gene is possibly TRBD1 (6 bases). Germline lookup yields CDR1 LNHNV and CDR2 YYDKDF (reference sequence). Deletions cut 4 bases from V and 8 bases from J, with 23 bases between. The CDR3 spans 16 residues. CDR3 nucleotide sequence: TGTGCCACCAGCAAAGCCCGGGACACCCGGGCTTGGGGCTACACCTTC. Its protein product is CATSKARDTRAWGYTF.

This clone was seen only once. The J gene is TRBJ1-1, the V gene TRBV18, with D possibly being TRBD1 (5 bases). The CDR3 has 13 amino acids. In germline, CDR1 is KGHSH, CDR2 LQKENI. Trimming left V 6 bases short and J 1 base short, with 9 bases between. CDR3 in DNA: TGTGCCAGCTCCGCCGACAGGAACACTGAAGCTTTCTTT. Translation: CASSADRNTEAFF.

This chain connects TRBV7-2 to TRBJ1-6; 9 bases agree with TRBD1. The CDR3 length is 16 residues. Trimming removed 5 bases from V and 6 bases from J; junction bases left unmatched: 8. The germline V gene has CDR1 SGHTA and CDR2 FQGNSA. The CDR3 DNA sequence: TGTGCCAGCAGCCCCTGGACAGGGGCCGGTAATTCACCCCTCCACTTT. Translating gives CASSPWTGAGNSPLHF.

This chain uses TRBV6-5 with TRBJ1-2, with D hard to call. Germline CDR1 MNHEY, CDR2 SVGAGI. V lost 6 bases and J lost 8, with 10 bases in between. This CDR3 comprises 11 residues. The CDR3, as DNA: TGTGCCAGCAGAATGGGGAGCGGCTACACCTTC. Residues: CASRMGSGYTF.

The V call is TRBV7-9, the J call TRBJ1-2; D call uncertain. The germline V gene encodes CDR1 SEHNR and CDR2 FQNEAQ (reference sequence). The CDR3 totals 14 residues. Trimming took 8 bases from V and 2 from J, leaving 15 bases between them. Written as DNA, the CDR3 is TGTGCCAGCGCCCATCTGGGCGTCAACTATGGCTACACCTTC. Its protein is CASAHLGVNYGYTF.

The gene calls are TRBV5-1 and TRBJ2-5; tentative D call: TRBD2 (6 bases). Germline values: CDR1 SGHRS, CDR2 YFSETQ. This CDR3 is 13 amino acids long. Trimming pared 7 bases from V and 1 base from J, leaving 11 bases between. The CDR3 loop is CASGLGGQETQYF. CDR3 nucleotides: TGCGCCAGCGGTTTGGGAGGCCAAGAGACCCAGTACTTC.

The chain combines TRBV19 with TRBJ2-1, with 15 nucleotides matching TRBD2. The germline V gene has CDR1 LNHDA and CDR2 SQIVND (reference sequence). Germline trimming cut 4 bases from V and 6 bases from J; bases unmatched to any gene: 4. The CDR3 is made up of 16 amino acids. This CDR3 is CASSTRTSGRANEQFF. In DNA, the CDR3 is TGTGCCAGTAGTACGAGGACTAGCGGGAGGGCCAATGAGCAGTTCTTC.

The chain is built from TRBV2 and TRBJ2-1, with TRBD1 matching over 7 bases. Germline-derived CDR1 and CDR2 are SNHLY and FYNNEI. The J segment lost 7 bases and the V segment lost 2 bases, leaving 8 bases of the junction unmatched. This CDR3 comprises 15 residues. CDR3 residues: CASSERGQGGNEQFF. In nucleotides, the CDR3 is TGTGCCAGCAGTGAAAGGGGGCAGGGCGGAAATGAGCAGTTCTTC.

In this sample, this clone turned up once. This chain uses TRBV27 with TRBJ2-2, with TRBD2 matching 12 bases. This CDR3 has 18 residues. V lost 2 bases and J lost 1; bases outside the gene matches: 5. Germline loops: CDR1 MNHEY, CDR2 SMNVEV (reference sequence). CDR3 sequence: CASSLIPSGRGNTGELFF. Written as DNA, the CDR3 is TGTGCCAGCAGTTTAATTCCTAGCGGGAGGGGGAACACCGGGGAGCTGTTTTTT.

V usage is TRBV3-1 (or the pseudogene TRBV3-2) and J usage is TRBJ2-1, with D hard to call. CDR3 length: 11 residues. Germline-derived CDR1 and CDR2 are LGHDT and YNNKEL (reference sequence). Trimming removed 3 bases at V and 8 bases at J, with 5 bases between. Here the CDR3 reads CASSQGYEQFF. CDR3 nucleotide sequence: TGTGCCAGCAGCCAGGGCTATGAGCAGTTCTTC.

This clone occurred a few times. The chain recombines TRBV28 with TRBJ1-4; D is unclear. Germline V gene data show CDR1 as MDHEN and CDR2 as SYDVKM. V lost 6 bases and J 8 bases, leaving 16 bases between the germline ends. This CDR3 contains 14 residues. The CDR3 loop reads CASSTFSGPEKLFF. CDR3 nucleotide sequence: TGTGCCAGCAGCACCTTTAGCGGCCCCGAAAAACTGTTTTTT.

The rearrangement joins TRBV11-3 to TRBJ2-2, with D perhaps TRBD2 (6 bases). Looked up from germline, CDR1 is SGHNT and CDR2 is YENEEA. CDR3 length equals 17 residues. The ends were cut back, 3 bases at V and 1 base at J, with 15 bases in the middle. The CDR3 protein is CASSLNVGTLNTGELFF. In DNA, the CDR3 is TGTGCCAGCAGCTTGAATGTAGGGACTCTGAACACCGGGGAGCTGTTTTTT.

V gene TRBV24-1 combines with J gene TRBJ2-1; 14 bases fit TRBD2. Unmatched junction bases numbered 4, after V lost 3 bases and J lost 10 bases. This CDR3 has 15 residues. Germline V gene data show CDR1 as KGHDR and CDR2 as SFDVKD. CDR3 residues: CATSDPGLAGVEQFF. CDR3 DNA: TGTGCCACCAGTGATCCGGGACTAGCGGGAGTCGAGCAGTTCTTC.